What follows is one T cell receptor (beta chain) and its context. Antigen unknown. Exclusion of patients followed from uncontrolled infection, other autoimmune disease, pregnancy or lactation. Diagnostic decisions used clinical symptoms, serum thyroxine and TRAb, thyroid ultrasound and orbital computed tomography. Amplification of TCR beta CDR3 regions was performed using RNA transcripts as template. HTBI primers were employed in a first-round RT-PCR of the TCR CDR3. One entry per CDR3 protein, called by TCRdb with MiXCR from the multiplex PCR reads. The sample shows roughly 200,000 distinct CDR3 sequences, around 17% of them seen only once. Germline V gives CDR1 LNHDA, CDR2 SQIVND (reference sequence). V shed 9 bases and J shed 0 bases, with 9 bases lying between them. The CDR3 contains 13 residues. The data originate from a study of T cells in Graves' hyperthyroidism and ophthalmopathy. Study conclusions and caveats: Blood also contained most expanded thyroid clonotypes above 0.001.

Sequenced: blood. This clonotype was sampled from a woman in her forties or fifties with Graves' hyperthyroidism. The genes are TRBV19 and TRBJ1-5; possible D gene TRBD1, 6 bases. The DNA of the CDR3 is TGTGCCAGCCGGGACACTAGCAATCAGCCCCAGCATTTT. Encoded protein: CASRDTSNQPQHF.